The 16 T cell receptor beta chains listed next were all sequenced from one sample in a study of blood T cell repertoires in COVID-19. Clones were sequenced by immunoSEQ multiplex PCR, and TCRdb holds only the in-frame ones, with some missing. The profile shows 65,000 to 80,000 clones, about 80% of them singletons. Sequenced: peripheral blood. The receptor set was obtained from a man in his fifties with acute or convalescent COVID-19.

The J gene is TRBJ2-5, the V gene TRBV7-9; 8 bases line up with TRBD2. This CDR3 is 14 amino acids long. The junction had 4 bases not matched to a gene; V was cut back by 5 bases and J by 2 bases. The germline CDR1 and CDR2 sequences are SEHNR and FQNEAQ (reference sequence). The CDR3 sequence: CASSGLAVQETQYF. As DNA, the CDR3 is TGTGCCAGCAGCGGACTAGCTGTGCAAGAGACCCAGTACTTC. The full variable domain, rest sourced from reference TRBV7-9 and TRBJ2-5, is DTGVSQNPRHKITKRGQNVTFRCDPISEHNRLYWYRQTLGQGPEFLTYFQNEAQLEKSRLLSDRFSAERPKGSFSTLEIQRTEQGDSAMYLCASSGLAVQETQYFGPGTRLLVL.

This clone was observed once. The V gene is TRBV30, the J gene TRBJ2-6, with 8 bases lining up with TRBD1. The germline V gene encodes CDR1 GTSNPN and CDR2 SVGIG (reference sequence). The J segment lost 1 base and the V segment lost 3 bases, leaving 14 bases of the junction unmatched. CDR3 size: 19 residues. CDR3 coding DNA: TGTGCCTGGAGGAGGGTTGTTGGGACAGGTAGTTCTGGGGCCAACGTCCTGACTTTC. It yields the protein CAWRRVVGTGSSGANVLTF.

The V gene is TRBV27, the J gene TRBJ2-1, with D perhaps TRBD1 (6 bases). V was trimmed by 0 bases and J by 10 bases, leaving 16 bases between them. This CDR3 region has 15 residues. CDR1 and CDR2 (germline): MNHEY, SMNVEV (reference sequence). CDR3 bases: TGTGCCAGCAGTTTATCGCTACCCCCAGGGGACGAGCAGTTCTTC. Translation: CASSLSLPPGDEQFF.

The chain employs TRBV18 and TRBJ1-1, with D perhaps TRBD1 (5 bases). Germline V gene sequence: CDR1 KGHSH, CDR2 LQKENI. This CDR3 has 14 amino acids. Trimming pared 3 bases from V and 4 bases from J, leaving 12 bases between. The CDR3 is CASSPGGTGTEAFF. The CDR3 bases are TGTGCCAGCTCACCCGGGGGGACGGGCACTGAAGCTTTCTTT.

V usage is TRBV11-2 and J usage is TRBJ2-1, with 7 nucleotides matching TRBD1. Per the germline V gene, CDR1 is SGHAT and CDR2 is FQNNGV. This CDR3 is built from 16 residues. The V gene end was trimmed by 5 bases and the J gene end by 0 bases; junction bases not matched to a gene: 7. In nucleotides, the CDR3 is TGTGCCAGCAGCGCCTACAGGGGATTCTCCTACAATGAGCAGTTCTTC. This translates into CASSAYRGFSYNEQFF.

The V call is TRBV11-2, the J call TRBJ1-2; D unresolved. Trimming pared 5 bases from V and 2 bases from J, leaving 9 bases between. In germline, CDR1 is SGHAT, CDR2 FQNNGV. This CDR3 contains 13 residues. CDR3 coding DNA: TGTGCCAGCAGCGAAGACGGGAACTATGGCTACACCTTC. Translation gives CASSEDGNYGYTF.

V usage is TRBV7-2 and J usage is TRBJ1-4; 9 nucleotides line up with TRBD1. Germline CDR1 SGHTA, CDR2 FQGNSA. This CDR3 contains 16 residues. The ends lost 5 bases at V and 3 bases at J; junction bases unmatched: 7. CDR3 sequence reads: CASSIGQGTANEKLFF. DNA of the CDR3: TGTGCCAGCAGCATCGGACAGGGGACGGCTAATGAAAAACTGTTTTTT.

The chain carries TRBV15 and TRBJ1-5, with D unresolved. The germline CDR1 and CDR2 sequences are LNHNV and YYDKDF (reference sequence). V gave up 0 bases and J gave up 1 base, with 7 bases separating them. The CDR3 loop spans 15 amino acids. The chain's CDR3 is CATSRDAGSNQPQHF. The DNA for the CDR3 is TGTGCCACCAGCAGAGATGCGGGCAGCAATCAGCCCCAGCATTTT.

In nucleotides, the CDR3 is TGTGCCACTTACCGGAGTGCGATGAACACTGAAGCTTTCTTT. Protein sequence: CATYRSAMNTEAFF. The V gene is TRBV7-9, the J gene TRBJ1-1; D not resolved. The germline CDR1 and CDR2 sequences are SEHNR and FQNEAQ (reference sequence). CDR3 size: 14 residues. The V and J ends lost 10 bases and 0 bases respectively, with 15 bases between them.

The CDR3 is CASSFTPSWYQETQYF. The CDR3, as DNA: TGTGCCAGCAGTTTTACCCCTAGCTGGTACCAAGAGACCCAGTACTTC. J is TRBJ2-5 and V is TRBV27, with a tentative D call TRBD2 (5 bases). The CDR3 runs 16 residues. The germline CDR1 and CDR2 sequences are MNHEY and SMNVEV (reference sequence). V shed 3 bases and J shed 0 bases, with 14 bases lying between them.

The J gene is TRBJ1-3, the V gene TRBV15, with 7 bases aligning to TRBD1. The CDR3 loop spans 20 amino acids. Germline V gene sequence: CDR1 LNHNV, CDR2 YYDKDF (reference sequence). Unmatched junction bases numbered 14, after V lost 0 bases and J lost 0 bases. The CDR3 region is CATSRDRGGIGYSSGNTIYF. The CDR3 bases are TGTGCCACCAGCAGAGATCGAGGGGGCATAGGATACAGCTCTGGAAACACCATATATTTT.

The gene calls are TRBV7-2 and TRBJ2-3, with 13 bases identical to TRBD2. After removal of 5 bases from V and 4 bases from J, the junction contained 3 bases not matched to a gene. The germline CDR1 and CDR2 sequences are SGHTA and FQGNSA. The CDR3 length is 15 residues. As DNA, the CDR3 is TGTGCCAGCAGCACCACTAGCGGGGGGGCAGATACGCAGTATTTT. Its protein product is CASSTTSGGADTQYF.

The V gene is TRBV5-6, the J gene TRBJ2-2; D is perhaps TRBD1 (6 bases). CDR1 and CDR2 from the germline V gene are SGHDT and YYEEEE. CDR3 size: 15 residues. V lost 4 bases to trimming and J lost 7 bases, with 17 bases between them. The CDR3 loop is CASSPGQYYDGELFF. The CDR3 DNA sequence: TGTGCCAGCAGCCCTGGACAGTATTATGACGGGGAGCTGTTTTTT.

The genes are TRBV28 and TRBJ2-1; TRBD2 aligns across 12 bases. The V and J ends lost 10 bases and 5 bases, in that order; junction bases with no gene match: 6. Germline-derived CDR1 and CDR2 are MDHEN and SYDVKM. The CDR3 consists of 14 residues. The CDR3 nucleotides read TGTGCCACTACTAGCGGGGGGAATGACAATGAGCAGTTCTTC. This translates into CATTSGGNDNEQFF.

This clone was recorded only once. The V gene is TRBV19, the J gene TRBJ2-7, with 10 bases identical to TRBD2. The CDR3 totals 14 residues. The V and J ends lost 5 bases and 3 bases, in that order; junction bases with no gene match: 4. Per germline, CDR1 LNHDA and CDR2 SQIVND (reference sequence). CDR3 sequence (DNA): TGTGCCAGTAGTTTCGGGACTAGCGTCTACGAGCAGTACTTC. Residues: CASSFGTSVYEQYF.

The chain combines TRBV21-1 with TRBJ2-3; the table's TRBD2 call for D was not verified on the DNA. TRBV21-1 is given as a pseudogene. The CDR3 has 17 residues. DNA for the CDR3: TGTGCCAGCAGCAAAGAAGGGACTAGCGGCATCACAGATACGCAGTATTTT. The encoded protein is CASSKEGTSGITDTQYF.